This record concerns one T cell receptor (beta chain) sequence. Its antigen is currently unknown. These data are taken from a study of cytomegalovirus exposure and HLA in healthy donors. Study-level background: Samples from HLA-typed donors yielded about 85 million unique TCRs in an early data release.

The PCR contained 60 Vbeta and 13 Jbeta primers. The method was immunoSEQ multiplex PCR; TCRdb's version includes in-frame clones alone and lacks a portion of them. The data contain some 99,000 clones, under 75% of them singletons. The study's findings and limits: In an earlier analysis, about 87% or about 30%: the productive usage of most TCR beta V segments. A later analysis associated under 20,000 TCR beta sequences with HLA alleles at a 0.05 false discovery rate. CMV serostatus was the only immune exposure information that was available.

Germline loops: CDR1 SGHNT, CDR2 YENEEA. This CDR3 has 16 residues. Trimming at V came to 2 bases and at J to 4 bases, leaving 8 bases not matched to a gene. The sample was PBMCs. The receptor was derived from a female donor in good health and CMV-seronegative. The chain combines TRBV11-3 with TRBJ2-5; 9 bases match TRBD1. CDR3 loop: CASSLTWTGEGETQYF. CDR3 sequence (DNA): TGTGCCAGCAGCTTAACCTGGACAGGGGAGGGAGAGACCCAGTACTTC.